This paragraph reports one TCR beta chain. As yet, its antigen is unknown. The data are from a study of shared clonotypes between healthy human individuals. CD8 cells regarded as naive lacked CD45RO, were positively chosen for CCR7, and omitted terminally differentiated effector memory CD45RA+ cells. The CDR3 is 12 amino acids. Germline values: CDR1 MNHNY, CDR2 SVGAGI (reference sequence). V was trimmed by 5 bases and J by 4 bases, leaving 7 bases between them. General observations from the study: Only blood was sampled; tissue repertoires likely differ. Donors were few, which limited the genetic and exposure-history diversity represented. Sharing across four donors was seen in 4% to 5% of naive CD4 clonotypes. How much donors shared clonotypes was expected to be affected by sequencing depth.

The table came from immunoSEQ multiplex PCR; TCRdb's copy has only in-frame clones and leaves some out. This table holds under 600,000 clones, 95% to 98% found once. This receptor was taken from a man aged 30-40 years in good health. Sequences were obtained from naive CD8+ T cells sorted from blood. V is TRBV6-6 and J is TRBJ2-3; D call uncertain. CDR3 nucleotide sequence: TGTGCCAGCAGTCCGGAGTCAGATACGCAGTATTTT. Protein sequence: CASSPESDTQYF.